These 13 T cell receptor beta chains were all obtained from the same sample, sequenced in a study of beta chain features in type 1 diabetes. Study-wide results and limits: Patients with Type 1 diabetes showed moderately but significantly shorter TCRB CDR3s in all four CD4+ subsets.

Expressed TCRB transcripts were sequenced because the isolated RNA had all been reverse transcribed beforehand. TCRdb keeps only in-frame clones here, not all; method: immunoSEQ multiplex PCR. The sample has approximately 170,000 clones, about 7.8% seen once. Their antigens remain unidentified. Sample: central memory CD4+ T cells from blood. Source of these receptors: a woman in her forties with type 1 diabetes.

This clone showed up just a few times. The V call is TRBV10-3, the J call TRBJ2-1; unclear D gene. V was shortened by 6 bases and J by 9 bases, with 12 bases between the two germline ends. The CDR3 is made up of 12 amino acids. The V gene's germline CDR1 is ENHRY and CDR2 SYGVKD. Here the CDR3 DNA reads TGTGCCATCAGAAGAAGTGGCGGTGAGCAGTTCTTC. Protein product: CAIRRSGGEQFF.

V gene TRBV7-2 combines with J gene TRBJ2-5, with 14 bases lining up with TRBD2. CDR3 length: 16 amino acids. J was trimmed by 4 bases and V by 5 bases; bases with no gene match: 6. CDR1 is SGHTA, CDR2 FQGNSA, per germline. Written as DNA, the CDR3 is TGTGCCAGCAGCGTCGCCGGGACTAGCGGGAGAGAGACCCAGTACTTC. Translating it yields CASSVAGTSGRETQYF. Variable domain in full (rest from reference TRBV7-2 and TRBJ2-5): GAGVSQSPSNKVTEKGKDVELRCDPISGHTALYWYRQSLGQGLEFLIYFQGNSAPDKSGLPSDRFSAERTGGSVSTLTIQRTQQEDSAVYLCASSVAGTSGRETQYFGPGTRLLVL.

The CDR3 DNA reads as TGTGCCAGTAGTATTCTGGGACAGGACCCCAGAACTAACTATGGCTACACCTTC. It translates to CASSILGQDPRTNYGYTF. The chain has TRBV19 and TRBJ1-2; 8 positions agree with TRBD1. This CDR3 contains 18 residues. From germline, CDR1 is LNHDA and CDR2 SQIVND (reference sequence). The ends lost 3 bases at V and 0 bases at J; junction bases unmatched: 12.

This clone has only a few counts. The chain employs TRBV7-9 and TRBJ1-1; D might be TRBD1 (6 bases). There are 14 residues in the CDR3. The V gene lost 1 base and the J gene lost 1 base, with 7 bases spanning the gap. Germline lookup yields CDR1 SEHNR and CDR2 FQNEAQ (reference sequence). The CDR3 sequence: CASSLDRANTEAFF. The DNA of the CDR3 is TGTGCCAGCAGCTTAGACAGGGCGAACACTGAAGCTTTCTTT.

The table lists this clone with many counts. The chain employs TRBV7-9 and TRBJ1-4; tentatively, D is TRBD1 (6 bases). Between the trimmed V and J ends, which lost 1 base and 7 bases, there was a span of 16 bases. Germline CDR1 reads SEHNR; CDR2 reads FQNEAQ (reference sequence). This CDR3 has 16 residues. CDR3 DNA: TGTGCCAGCAGCTTAGAGCCAGACAGGCAGGTTGAAAAACTGTTTTTT. As protein: CASSLEPDRQVEKLFF.

J is TRBJ2-2 and V is TRBV11-1; D gene uncertain. The V gene's germline CDR1 is SGHAT and CDR2 FQDESV (reference sequence). CDR3 length: 12 amino acids. Trimming removed 6 bases from V and 6 bases from J, with 8 bases in between. The DNA of the CDR3 is TGTGCCAGCAGTCGAGATCCCGGGGAGCTGTTTTTT. It encodes CASSRDPGELFF. Variable domain in full (rest from reference TRBV11-1 and TRBJ2-2): EAEVAQSPRYKITEKSQAVAFWCDPISGHATLYWYRQILGQGPELLVQFQDESVVDDSQLPKDRFSAERLKGVDSTLKIQPAELGDSAMYLCASSRDPGELFFGEGSRLTVL.

Only a few counts were recorded for this clone. The chain combines TRBV18 with TRBJ1-3; D gene unclear. Trimming removed 3 bases from V and 0 bases from J, with 6 bases in between. This CDR3 contains 14 residues. CDR1 is KGHSH and CDR2 is LQKENI in the germline V gene. CDR3 DNA: TGTGCCAGCTCACCGGAGAGCTCTGGAAACACCATATATTTT. This encodes CASSPESSGNTIYF.

In this sample, this clone turned up a few times. The chain is built from TRBV7-3 and TRBJ2-2; maybe TRBD2 (5 bases). CDR3 size: 13 residues. V was cut by 3 bases and J by 5 bases, with 7 bases left in between. Germline CDR1 SGHTA, CDR2 FQGTGA. The CDR3 loop is CASSFGGTGELFF. The CDR3 DNA is TGTGCCAGCAGCTTCGGAGGTACCGGGGAGCTGTTTTTT.

V usage is TRBV19 and J usage is TRBJ1-6, with 7 positions matching TRBD1. The CDR3 is made up of 16 amino acids. The germline V gene encodes CDR1 LNHDA and CDR2 SQIVND (reference sequence). The junction had 15 bases not matched to a gene; V was cut back by 3 bases and J by 13 bases. The CDR3 sequence is CASSIAVGDRPRPLHF. CDR3 coding DNA: TGTGCCAGTAGTATCGCGGTGGGGGACAGACCAAGGCCCCTCCACTTT. Combining the CDR3 with reference TRBV19 and TRBJ1-6 gives the whole variable domain DGGITQSPKYLFRKEGQNVTLSCEQNLNHDAMYWYRQDPGQGLRLIYYSQIVNDFQKGDIAEGYSVSREKKESFPLTVTSAQKNPTAFYLCASSIAVGDRPRPLHFGNGTRLTVT.

This clone showed up just a few times. The chain is built from TRBV28 and TRBJ2-1, with TRBD1 matching over 7 bases. This CDR3 has 13 amino acids. J was trimmed by 7 bases and V by 5 bases; bases with no gene match: 5. The germline V gene encodes CDR1 MDHEN and CDR2 SYDVKM. The CDR3: CASSPGQENEQFF. In DNA, the CDR3 is TGTGCCAGCAGTCCCGGACAGGAGAATGAGCAGTTCTTC.

This clone was seen a few times. This chain connects TRBV14 to TRBJ2-2; a weak D match, TRBD1 (5 bases). V gave up 2 bases and J gave up 1 base, with 11 bases separating them. This CDR3 has 16 amino acids. CDR1 and CDR2 (germline): SGHDN, FVKESK. CDR3 DNA: TGTGCCAGCAGCCAATGGGCCGGACAGAACACCGGGGAGCTGTTTTTT. The encoded protein is CASSQWAGQNTGELFF.

This chain joins TRBV29-1 and TRBJ1-2; D might be TRBD1 (6 bases). Trimming left V 4 bases short and J 0 bases short, with 15 bases between. The CDR3 covers 15 residues. Germline lookup yields CDR1 SQVTM and CDR2 ANQGSEA. In DNA, the CDR3 is TGCAGCGTTGGGTCAGGGAGGGGGACTAACTATGGCTACACCTTC. Translating it yields CSVGSGRGTNYGYTF. Using reference TRBV29-1 and TRBJ1-2 for the parts outside the CDR3, the full variable domain is SAVISQKPSRDICQRGTSLTIQCQVDSQVTMMFWYRQQPGQSLTLIATANQGSEATYESGFVIDKFPISRPNLTFSTLTVSNMSPEDSSIYLCSVGSGRGTNYGYTFGSGTRLTVV.

A few counts support this clone. The V and J genes are TRBV7-2 and TRBJ2-1, with 7 bases fitting TRBD2. Germline CDR1 SGHTA, CDR2 FQGNSA. CDR3 length equals 15 residues. The J segment lost 5 bases and the V segment lost 4 bases, leaving 8 bases of the junction unmatched. CDR3 amino acids: CASSWHSGANNEQFF. The CDR3 region has the DNA TGTGCCAGCAGCTGGCACAGCGGGGCTAACAATGAGCAGTTCTTC.